The 31 T cell receptor beta chains in this list originate from one sample, sequenced in a study of T cell changes during pregnancy in multiple sclerosis (dated by TCRdb to the late 2010s). The library came from the immunoSEQ multiplex PCR assay. TCRdb's version of the immuneACCESS table is confined to in-frame rearrangements and falls short of the full clone set. An unresolved V gene accounts for under half of the shortfall where checked; the remainder is of unknown origin. This sample comprises fewer than 40,000 clones, about 93% of them detected only once. Under 0.45% of the sample is in the top ten clones. Here the sequenced sample was CD4+ T cells from peripheral blood mononuclear cells, taken after pregnancy. The origin of the receptors is a female donor in good health, enrolled as a control in a pregnancy study.

The chain couples TRBV27 to TRBJ1-1, with D possibly matching TRBD1 (6 bases). The CDR3 is 14 residues long. The ends were cut back, 6 bases at V and 6 bases at J, with 17 bases in the middle. The V gene's germline CDR1 is MNHEY and CDR2 SMNVEV (reference sequence). The CDR3, as DNA: TGTGCCAGCAGATTTTACCCCAGGGGCGCTGAAGCTTTCTTT. Amino acids: CASRFYPRGAEAFF.

This rearrangement joins TRBV6-5 to TRBJ1-3, with D perhaps TRBD1 (6 bases). The CDR3 sequence is 14 residues long. Trimming took 2 bases from V and 2 from J, leaving 7 bases between them. Germline values: CDR1 MNHEY, CDR2 SVGAGI. The CDR3 sequence is CASSYPGAGNTIYF. The CDR3 DNA sequence: TGTGCCAGCAGTTACCCAGGGGCTGGAAACACCATATATTTT.

V usage is TRBV30 and J usage is TRBJ1-3; D not resolved. Trimming removed 5 bases at V and 0 bases at J, with 8 bases between. The V gene's germline CDR1 is GTSNPN and CDR2 SVGIG (reference sequence). CDR3 length: 13 amino acids. CDR3 DNA sequence: TGTGCCTGGGGCTCTTCCTCTGGAAACACCATATATTTT. It yields the protein CAWGSSSGNTIYF.

The chain recombines TRBV6-1 with TRBJ1-4, with D unclear. The CDR3 is 15 amino acids. Germline lookup yields CDR1 MNHNS and CDR2 SASEGT. The germline V and J ends were trimmed by 7 bases and 7 bases, with 19 bases remaining between them. CDR3 DNA sequence: TGTGCCAGCACTTGGCCCGGGGATGCGGTTGAAAAACTGTTTTTT. It yields the protein CASTWPGDAVEKLFF.

This clone came up once. V usage is TRBV23-1 and J usage is TRBJ2-7; 7 bases align to TRBD1. TRBV23-1 has ORF status, its function being uncertain. The CDR3 is 18 residues long. V gave up 4 bases and J gave up 5 bases; unmatched junction bases: 20. The DNA for the CDR3 is TGCGCCAGCAGTCCCAGGAAGCAGGGGGTGCTCCTTCGGCACGAGCAGTACTTC. It specifies CASSPRKQGVLLRHEQYF.

This clone was counted only a few times. The chain links TRBV30 to TRBJ1-5; TRBD1 agrees at 8 bases. The CDR3 has 13 residues. The V and J ends lost 2 bases and 4 bases, in that order; junction bases with no gene match: 1. Germline CDR1 GTSNPN, CDR2 SVGIG (reference sequence). Here the CDR3 reads CAWSTGGNQPQHF. CDR3 coding DNA: TGTGCCTGGAGTACAGGGGGTAATCAGCCCCAGCATTTT.

The V gene is TRBV10-3, the J gene TRBJ1-2, with D uncertain. The germline CDR1 and CDR2 sequences are ENHRY and SYGVKD. Trimming shortened V by 0 bases and J by 1 base, and 9 bases separated the two germline ends. The CDR3 runs to 15 residues. Here the CDR3 DNA reads TGTGCCATCAGTGAGTCGAGGCAAGTTAACTATGGCTACACCTTC. Its translation: CAISESRQVNYGYTF.

The genes are TRBV29-1 and TRBJ2-7, with D possibly matching TRBD1 (6 bases). The ends were cut back, 5 bases at V and 7 bases at J, with 15 bases in the middle. The length of the CDR3 is 12 residues. Germline V gene sequence: CDR1 SQVTM, CDR2 ANQGSEA. The CDR3 DNA sequence: TGCAGCGTTTCGACAGGATCGAGTGAGCAGTACTTC. The encoded protein is CSVSTGSSEQYF.

The chain recombines TRBV27 with TRBJ2-7; 7 nucleotides match TRBD2. Looked up from germline, CDR1 is MNHEY and CDR2 is SMNVEV (reference sequence). The junction had 7 bases not matched to a gene; V was cut back by 2 bases and J by 6 bases. The CDR3 sequence is 14 residues long. The CDR3: CASSLGGSFIEQYF. As DNA, the CDR3 is TGTGCCAGCAGTTTAGGCGGGAGCTTTATCGAGCAGTACTTC.

CDR3: CASRGGIEEKLFF. CDR3 sequence (DNA): TGCGCCAGCAGGGGGGGAATCGAAGAAAAACTGTTTTTT. The chain employs TRBV4-1 and TRBJ1-4; possibly TRBD1 for D (5 bases). V shed 6 bases and J shed 8 bases, with 13 bases lying between them. The CDR3 has 13 residues. Germline V gene data show CDR1 as MGHRA and CDR2 as YSYEKL.

The J gene is TRBJ2-7, the V gene TRBV19; 8 bases map to TRBD2. Germline CDR1 and CDR2: LNHDA and SQIVND (reference sequence). The CDR3 covers 14 residues. Germline trimming cut 5 bases from V and 3 bases from J; bases unmatched to any gene: 6. As DNA, the CDR3 is TGTGCCAGTAGTGGACTAGCCAGTATCTACGAGCAGTACTTC. Residues: CASSGLASIYEQYF.

The chain joins TRBV5-1 to TRBJ1-2; possible D gene TRBD1, 5 bases. Per germline, CDR1 SGHRS and CDR2 YFSETQ. V dropped 0 bases and J dropped 5 bases, with 11 bases sitting between them. The CDR3 is 14 residues long. The CDR3 coding sequence is TGCGCCAGCAGCTTGGGGAAAGGGGCGTATGGCTACACCTTC. It codes for CASSLGKGAYGYTF.

The rearrangement links TRBV6-6 to TRBJ2-7, with D maybe TRBD1 (6 bases). V lost 10 bases to trimming and J lost 0 bases, with 13 bases between them. The CDR3 has 13 residues. From germline, CDR1 is MNHNY and CDR2 SVGAGI (reference sequence). DNA of the CDR3: TGTGCCATCTCTGAGGGACACTCCTACGAGCAGTACTTC. Translated, it gives CAISEGHSYEQYF.

The chain recombines TRBV30 with TRBJ2-7; D possibly corresponds to TRBD1 (6 bases). V lost 4 bases and J lost 1, with 8 bases in between. The CDR3 totals 12 residues. Per germline, CDR1 GTSNPN and CDR2 SVGIG (reference sequence). CDR3 coding DNA: TGTGCCTGGAAGCAGGGGTCCTACGAGCAGTACTTC. Amino acid sequence: CAWKQGSYEQYF.

This clone was seen once. The V and J genes are TRBV6-6 and TRBJ1-5, with 11 nucleotides matching TRBD1. Germline CDR1 MNHNY, CDR2 SVGAGI (reference sequence). V was clipped by 3 bases and J by 3 bases; unmatched bases: 4. The CDR3 length is 16 residues. As DNA, the CDR3 is TGTGCCAGCAGTTATACGGACAGGGGGCCCAATCAGCCCCAGCATTTT. As protein: CASSYTDRGPNQPQHF.

The rearrangement links TRBV9 to TRBJ2-5, with 9 bases aligning to TRBD2. Germline assignment: CDR1 SGDLS and CDR2 YYNGEE. V lost 0 bases and J lost 1; bases outside the gene matches: 4. CDR3 size: 16 residues. The CDR3 protein is CASSVGPSGTQETQYF. The CDR3, as DNA: TGTGCCAGCAGCGTAGGGCCTAGCGGGACCCAAGAGACCCAGTACTTC.

V and J are TRBV2 and TRBJ2-7; D not resolved. Trimming cost V 4 bases and J 2 bases, with 6 bases left between them. Germline V CDR1 and CDR2: SNHLY, FYNNEI. CDR3 size: 12 residues. The CDR3 DNA is TGTGCCAGCAGTGGGGCCGCCTACGAGCAGTACTTC. Protein: CASSGAAYEQYF.

The chain has TRBV5-1 and TRBJ2-2; tentatively, D is TRBD1 (6 bases). V gave up 0 bases and J gave up 4 bases, with 13 bases separating them. Germline V lookup: CDR1 SGHRS, CDR2 YFSETQ. The CDR3 has 16 amino acids. In nucleotides, the CDR3 is TGCGCCAGCAGCTTGGCAGGGGATAGGGGCACCGGGGAGCTGTTTTTT. Its translation is CASSLAGDRGTGELFF.

V and J are TRBV19 and TRBJ2-6; 7 bases are shared with TRBD2. V gave up 3 bases and J gave up 2 bases; unmatched junction bases: 4. Germline CDR1 and CDR2: LNHDA and SQIVND (reference sequence). This CDR3 region has 16 residues. The CDR3 bases are TGTGCCAGTAGTATCGGGAGGCAGACTGGGGCCAACGTCCTGACTTTC. This gives the protein CASSIGRQTGANVLTF.

This clone has just one count. V usage is TRBV7-8 and J usage is TRBJ2-1, with 7 bases fitting TRBD2. This CDR3 has 16 residues. Per germline, CDR1 SGHVS and CDR2 FQNEAQ. The ends lost 5 bases at V and 3 bases at J; junction bases unmatched: 10. The DNA for the CDR3 is TGTGCCAGCAGCCCCTGGACGCGGGAGTACTACAATGAGCAGTTCTTC. This codes for CASSPWTREYYNEQFF.

V usage is TRBV18 and J usage is TRBJ2-1; D gene uncertain. V dropped 3 bases and J dropped 7 bases, with 10 bases sitting between them. Germline V gives CDR1 KGHSH, CDR2 LQKENI. The CDR3 spans 13 residues. CDR3 DNA sequence: TGTGCCAGCTCACCCCCTGCTAATAATGAGCAGTTCTTC. Amino acids: CASSPPANNEQFF.

The chain carries TRBV5-6 and TRBJ2-1; 7 nucleotides agree with TRBD2. With V trimmed by 4 bases and J by 5 bases, 6 bases remained unmatched. The CDR3 extends over 14 amino acids. Germline-derived CDR1 and CDR2 are SGHDT and YYEEEE. Here the CDR3 reads CASSGRDWDNEQFF. The CDR3 bases are TGTGCCAGCAGCGGGAGGGATTGGGACAATGAGCAGTTCTTC.

The rearrangement links TRBV7-2 to TRBJ2-2; possible D gene TRBD2, 6 bases. CDR3 length: 14 residues. In germline, CDR1 is SGHTA, CDR2 FQGNSA. The V end was cut by 11 bases, the J end by 1 base, with 14 bases between. The DNA of the CDR3 is TGTGCCGGAACCGGGACTGGGAACACCGGGGAGCTGTTTTTT. This gives the protein CAGTGTGNTGELFF.

The chain has TRBV27 and TRBJ2-3, with 7 bases identical to TRBD2. The J segment lost 2 bases and the V segment lost 3 bases, leaving 5 bases of the junction unmatched. CDR3 length equals 15 residues. CDR1 MNHEY and CDR2 SMNVEV come from the germline V gene (reference sequence). This CDR3 reads CASSFQGLITDTQYF. The DNA of the CDR3 is TGTGCCAGCAGTTTCCAGGGACTAATCACAGATACGCAGTATTTT.

The chain carries TRBV2 and TRBJ2-3; D may be TRBD2 (6 bases). The CDR3 sequence is 15 residues long. Looked up from germline, CDR1 is SNHLY and CDR2 is FYNNEI. The V end was cut by 10 bases, the J end by 3 bases, with 20 bases between. CDR3 sequence (DNA): TGTGCCACCCCCCCCAGACGGGAGCGGACAGATACGCAGTATTTT. This encodes CATPPRRERTDTQYF.

This chain uses TRBV6-1 with TRBJ2-7; D not resolved. CDR1 and CDR2 from the germline V gene are MNHNS and SASEGT. Trimming removed 3 bases from V and 2 bases from J, with 14 bases in between. The CDR3 runs 15 residues. CDR3 amino acids: CASSDFAGLTYEQYF. In DNA form, the CDR3 reads TGTGCCAGCAGTGATTTTGCCGGTCTTACCTACGAGCAGTACTTC.

The gene calls are TRBV9 and TRBJ1-3; 7 positions agree with TRBD1. The trim removed 5 bases at V and 2 bases at J, leaving 4 bases unmatched. The CDR3 covers 14 residues. Germline V gives CDR1 SGDLS, CDR2 YYNGEE. Here the CDR3 DNA reads TGTGCCAGCAGACCAGGGGGGACTGGAAACACCATATATTTT. This encodes CASRPGGTGNTIYF.

The chain links TRBV30 to TRBJ1-1; D ambiguous. Per germline, CDR1 GTSNPN and CDR2 SVGIG (reference sequence). V lost 5 bases and J lost 6, with 13 bases in between. CDR3 length: 12 residues. The CDR3 DNA is TGTGCCTGGCATACTAGGTTCGCTGAAGCTTTCTTT. Encoded protein: CAWHTRFAEAFF.

A single count supports this clone. This sequence joins TRBV6-1 and TRBJ1-2; the D gene is possibly TRBD1 (5 bases). The V gene's germline CDR1 is MNHNS and CDR2 SASEGT. The CDR3 runs 14 residues. V was trimmed by 7 bases and J by 0 bases, leaving 12 bases between them. The CDR3 region has the DNA TGTGCCAGCATCCGACTAGGGGCTAACTATGGCTACACCTTC. As protein: CASIRLGANYGYTF.

In the case of this clone: Mismatch with germline at one junction end may stem from a read error. The chain couples TRBV7-7 to TRBJ2-3; 12 bases map to TRBD2. Germline V CDR1 and CDR2: SSHAT, FNYEAQ (reference sequence). The CDR3 runs 16 residues. CDR3 coding DNA: TGTGCTAGCAGCCCCGGGACTAGCGGGTACACAGATACGCAGTATTTT. It yields the protein CASSPGTSGYTDTQYF.

The rearrangement uses TRBV6-1 and TRBJ1-5, with D hard to call. V lost 8 bases and J lost 7, with 15 bases in between. There are 13 residues in the CDR3. The V gene's germline CDR1 is MNHNS and CDR2 SASEGT. CDR3 amino acids: CASRGSAGQPQHF. DNA for the CDR3: TGTGCCAGCCGGGGAAGTGCAGGCCAGCCCCAGCATTTT.